This T cell receptor (beta chain) stems from a study of shared clonotypes between healthy human individuals. Study information: There were three CD4 naive, three CD4 memory, two CD8 naive and one CD8 memory plates per donor. General study findings and limits: It was only blood that was sampled, and tissue repertoires likely differ.

This clone has more than one count but fewer than ten. Its antigen is currently unknown. Authors' processing steps: Filtering differed, since immunoSEQ gave only junction sequences and no quality scores. Generated by immunoSEQ multiplex PCR, the TCRdb table keeps only in-frame clones and is missing some. The V and J calls and clone size are taken from that table; D and trimming were inferred from the DNA. The table records approximately 700,000 clones, around 73% of them present only once. Splitting of CD4+ cells produced CD45RA+ naive and CD45RA-negative memory subsets. This CDR3 contains 15 residues. V dropped 6 bases and J dropped 2; count of bases not matched to a gene: 9. Germline V CDR1 and CDR2: MNHNS, SASEGT.

The sample was memory CD4+ T cells sorted from blood. Stated subset: CD45RA-negative fraction. The chain links TRBV6-1 to TRBJ1-2, with 7 nucleotides matching TRBD1. The sequence was obtained from a woman in her twenties or thirties in good health. The CDR3 protein is CASRGRQGGNYGYTF. Here the CDR3 DNA reads TGTGCCAGCAGAGGCAGACAGGGAGGAAACTATGGCTACACCTTC.